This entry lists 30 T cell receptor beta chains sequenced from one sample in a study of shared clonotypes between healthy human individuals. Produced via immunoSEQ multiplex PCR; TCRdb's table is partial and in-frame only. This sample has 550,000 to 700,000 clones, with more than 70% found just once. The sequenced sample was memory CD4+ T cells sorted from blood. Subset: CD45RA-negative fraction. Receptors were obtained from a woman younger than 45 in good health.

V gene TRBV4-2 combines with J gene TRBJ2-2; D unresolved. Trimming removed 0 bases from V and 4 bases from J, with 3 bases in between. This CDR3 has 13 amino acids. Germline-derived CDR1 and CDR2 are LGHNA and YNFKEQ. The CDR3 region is CASSQEPTGELFF. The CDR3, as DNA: TGTGCCAGCAGCCAAGAACCCACCGGGGAGCTGTTTTTT.

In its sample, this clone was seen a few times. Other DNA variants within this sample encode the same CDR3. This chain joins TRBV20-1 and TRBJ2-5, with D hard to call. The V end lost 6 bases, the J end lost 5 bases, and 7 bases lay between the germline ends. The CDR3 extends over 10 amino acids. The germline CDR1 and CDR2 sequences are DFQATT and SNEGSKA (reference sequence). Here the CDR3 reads CSARRETQYF. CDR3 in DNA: TGCAGTGCCAGAAGGGAGACCCAGTACTTC.

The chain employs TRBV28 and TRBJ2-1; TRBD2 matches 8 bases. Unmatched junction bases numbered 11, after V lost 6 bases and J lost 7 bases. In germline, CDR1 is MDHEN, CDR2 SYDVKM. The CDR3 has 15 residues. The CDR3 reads CASSPASGSTNEQFF. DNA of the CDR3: TGTGCCAGCAGCCCGGCCAGCGGGAGCACGAATGAGCAGTTCTTC. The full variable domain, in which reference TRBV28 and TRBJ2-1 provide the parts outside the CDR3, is DVKVTQSSRYLVKRTGEKVFLECVQDMDHENMFWYRQDPGLGLRLIYFSYDVKMKEKGDIPEGYSVSREKKERFSLILESASTNQTSMYLCASSPASGSTNEQFFGPGTRLTVL.

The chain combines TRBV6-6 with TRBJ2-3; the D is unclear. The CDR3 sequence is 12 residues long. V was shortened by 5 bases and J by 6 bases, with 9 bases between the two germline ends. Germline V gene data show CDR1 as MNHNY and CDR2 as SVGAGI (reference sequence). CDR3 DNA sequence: TGTGCCAGCAGTCTAATAGGCGATACGCAGTATTTT. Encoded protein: CASSLIGDTQYF.

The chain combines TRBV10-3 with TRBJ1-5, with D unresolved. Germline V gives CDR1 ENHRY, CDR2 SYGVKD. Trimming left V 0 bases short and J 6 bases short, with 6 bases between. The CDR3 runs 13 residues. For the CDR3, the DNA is TGTGCCATCAGTGAGTCATTAGTTCAGCCCCAGCATTTT. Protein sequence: CAISESLVQPQHF.

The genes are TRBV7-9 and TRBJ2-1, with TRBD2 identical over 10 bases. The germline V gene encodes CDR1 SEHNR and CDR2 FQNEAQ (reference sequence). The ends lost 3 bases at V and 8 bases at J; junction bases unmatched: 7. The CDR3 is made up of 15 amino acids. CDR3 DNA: TGTGCCAGCAGCTTTAATCTAGCGGGAGCCCATGAGCAGTTCTTC. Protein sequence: CASSFNLAGAHEQFF. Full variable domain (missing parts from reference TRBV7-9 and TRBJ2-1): DTGVSQNPRHKITKRGQNVTFRCDPISEHNRLYWYRQTLGQGPEFLTYFQNEAQLEKSRLLSDRFSAERPKGSFSTLEIQRTEQGDSAMYLCASSFNLAGAHEQFFGPGTRLTVL.

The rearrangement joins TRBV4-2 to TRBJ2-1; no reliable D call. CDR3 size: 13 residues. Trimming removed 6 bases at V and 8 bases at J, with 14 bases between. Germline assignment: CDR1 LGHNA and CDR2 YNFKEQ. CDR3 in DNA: TGTGCCAGCAGTCGCGATGGGGTCGATGAGCAGTTCTTC. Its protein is CASSRDGVDEQFF.

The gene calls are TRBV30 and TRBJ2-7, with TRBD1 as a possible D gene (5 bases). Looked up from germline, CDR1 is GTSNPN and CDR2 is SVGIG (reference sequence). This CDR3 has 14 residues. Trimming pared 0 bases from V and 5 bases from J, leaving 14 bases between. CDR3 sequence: CAWSVGSGLNEQYF. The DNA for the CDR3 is TGTGCCTGGAGTGTTGGGTCAGGGTTAAACGAGCAGTACTTC.

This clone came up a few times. The CDR3 DNA follows: TGTGCCACCAGCAGAGAGAGGATACAACAGCCCCAGCATTTT. Translating gives CATSRERIQQPQHF. The chain recombines TRBV15 with TRBJ1-5; D unresolved. Trimming cost V 0 bases and J 7 bases, with 10 bases left between them. CDR3 size: 14 residues. Looked up from germline, CDR1 is LNHNV and CDR2 is YYDKDF (reference sequence). The whole variable domain, filled in from reference TRBV15 and TRBJ1-5, reads DAMVIQNPRYQVTQFGKPVTLSCSQTLNHNVMYWYQQKSSQAPKLLFHYYDKDFNNEADTPDNFQSRRPNTSFCFLDIRSPGLGDTAMYLCATSRERIQQPQHFGDGTRLSIL.

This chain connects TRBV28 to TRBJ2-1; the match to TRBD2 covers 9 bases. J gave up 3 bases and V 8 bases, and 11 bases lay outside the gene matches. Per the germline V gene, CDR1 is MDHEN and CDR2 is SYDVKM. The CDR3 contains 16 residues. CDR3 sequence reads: CASAQGSGRIYNEQFF. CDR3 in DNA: TGTGCCAGCGCTCAGGGGAGCGGGAGGATCTACAATGAGCAGTTCTTC.

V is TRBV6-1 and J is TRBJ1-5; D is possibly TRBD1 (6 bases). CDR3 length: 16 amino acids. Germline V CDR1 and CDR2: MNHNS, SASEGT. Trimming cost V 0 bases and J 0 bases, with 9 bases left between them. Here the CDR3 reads CASSEARGYSNQPQHF. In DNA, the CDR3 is TGTGCCAGCAGTGAAGCGAGGGGGTATAGCAATCAGCCCCAGCATTTT.

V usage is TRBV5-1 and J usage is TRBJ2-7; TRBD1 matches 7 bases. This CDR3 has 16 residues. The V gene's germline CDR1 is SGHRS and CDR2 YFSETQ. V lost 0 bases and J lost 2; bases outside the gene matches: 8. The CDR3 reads CASSLDTGAETYEQYF. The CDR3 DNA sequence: TGCGCCAGCAGCTTGGACACAGGGGCCGAGACCTACGAGCAGTACTTC.

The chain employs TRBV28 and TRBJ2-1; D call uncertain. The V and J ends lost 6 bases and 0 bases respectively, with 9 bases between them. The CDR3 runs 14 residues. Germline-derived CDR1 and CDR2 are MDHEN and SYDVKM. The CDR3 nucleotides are TGTGCCAGCAGCGCCTTACGCTCCTACAATGAGCAGTTCTTC. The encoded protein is CASSALRSYNEQFF.

The CDR3 bases are TGTGCCAGCAGCTTGTTGGGGACATACTACAATGAGCAGTTCTTC. It encodes CASSLLGTYYNEQFF. The gene calls are TRBV5-6 and TRBJ2-1, with D possibly matching TRBD1 (6 bases). The CDR3 spans 15 residues. Germline lookup yields CDR1 SGHDT and CDR2 YYEEEE. V was clipped by 1 base and J by 3 bases, with 11 bases between them.

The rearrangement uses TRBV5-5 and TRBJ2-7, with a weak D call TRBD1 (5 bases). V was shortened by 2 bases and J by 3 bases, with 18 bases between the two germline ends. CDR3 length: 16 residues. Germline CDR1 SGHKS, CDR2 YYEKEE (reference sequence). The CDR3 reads CASSFSGNWANYEQYF. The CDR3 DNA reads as TGTGCCAGCAGCTTCTCAGGGAATTGGGCGAACTACGAGCAGTACTTC.

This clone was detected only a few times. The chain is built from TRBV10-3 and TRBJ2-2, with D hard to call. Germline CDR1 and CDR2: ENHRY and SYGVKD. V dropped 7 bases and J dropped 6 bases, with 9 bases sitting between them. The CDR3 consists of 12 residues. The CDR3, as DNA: TGTGCCATCAATGGGCTCTCCGGGGAGCTGTTTTTT. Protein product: CAINGLSGELFF.

For the CDR3, the DNA is TGCGCCAGCAGCTTGGGGACAGGGAACTATGGCTACACCTTC. It encodes CASSLGTGNYGYTF. The V gene is TRBV5-1, the J gene TRBJ1-2, with TRBD1 matching over 8 bases. V shed 0 bases, J shed 2 bases, and the junction held 0 bases outside the gene matches. Germline CDR1 and CDR2: SGHRS and YFSETQ. This CDR3 contains 14 residues. The full variable domain, rest sourced from reference TRBV5-1 and TRBJ1-2, is KAGVTQTPRYLIKTRGQQVTLSCSPISGHRSVSWYQQTPGQGLQFLFEYFSETQRNKGNFPGRFSGRQFSNSRSEMNVSTLELGDSALYLCASSLGTGNYGYTFGSGTRLTVV.

CDR3 protein: CASSLARTSGSGDTQYF. CDR3 DNA: TGTGCCAGCAGCTTAGCGCGAACTAGCGGGAGTGGAGATACGCAGTATTTT. The rearrangement uses TRBV7-8 and TRBJ2-3, with 11 bases aligning to TRBD2. This CDR3 is 17 amino acids long. The germline V gene has CDR1 SGHVS and CDR2 FQNEAQ. V gave up 0 bases and J gave up 5 bases; unmatched junction bases: 7.

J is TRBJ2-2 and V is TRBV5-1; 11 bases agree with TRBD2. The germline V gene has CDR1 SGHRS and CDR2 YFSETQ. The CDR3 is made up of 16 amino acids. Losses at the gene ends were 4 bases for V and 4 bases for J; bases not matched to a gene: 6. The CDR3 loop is CASSPLAGASTGELFF. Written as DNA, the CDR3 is TGCGCCAGCAGCCCACTAGCGGGAGCCTCCACCGGGGAGCTGTTTTTT.

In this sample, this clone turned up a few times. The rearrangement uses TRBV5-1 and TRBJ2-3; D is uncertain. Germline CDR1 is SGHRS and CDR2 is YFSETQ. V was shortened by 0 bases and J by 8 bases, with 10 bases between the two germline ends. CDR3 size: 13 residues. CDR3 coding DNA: TGCGCCAGCAGCTTGGCGGGCGGACGTACGCAGTATTTT. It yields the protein CASSLAGGRTQYF.

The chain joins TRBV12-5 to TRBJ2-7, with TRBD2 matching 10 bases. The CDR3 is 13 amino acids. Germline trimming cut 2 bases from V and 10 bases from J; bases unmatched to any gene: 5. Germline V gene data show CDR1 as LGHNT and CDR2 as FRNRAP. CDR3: CASGLIAGGPQYF. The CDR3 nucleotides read TGTGCTAGTGGTTTGATAGCGGGAGGCCCACAGTACTTC.

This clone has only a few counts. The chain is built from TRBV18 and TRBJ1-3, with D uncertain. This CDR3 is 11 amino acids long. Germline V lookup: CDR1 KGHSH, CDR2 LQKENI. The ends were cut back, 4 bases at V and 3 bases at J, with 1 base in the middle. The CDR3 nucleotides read TGTGCCAGCTCACGTGGAAACACCATATATTTT. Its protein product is CASSRGNTIYF.

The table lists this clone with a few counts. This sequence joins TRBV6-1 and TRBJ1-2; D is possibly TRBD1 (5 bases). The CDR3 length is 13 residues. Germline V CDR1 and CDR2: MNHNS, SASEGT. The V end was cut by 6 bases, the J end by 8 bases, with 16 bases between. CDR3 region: CASRSPTVGGYTF. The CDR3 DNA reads TGTGCCAGCAGGTCCCCGACAGTCGGGGGCTACACCTTC.

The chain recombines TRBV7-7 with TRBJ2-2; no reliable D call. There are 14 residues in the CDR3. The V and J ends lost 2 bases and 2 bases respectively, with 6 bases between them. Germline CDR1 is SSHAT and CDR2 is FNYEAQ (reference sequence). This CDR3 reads CASSLQDNTGELFF. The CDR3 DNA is TGTGCCAGCAGCTTACAGGATAACACCGGGGAGCTGTTTTTT.

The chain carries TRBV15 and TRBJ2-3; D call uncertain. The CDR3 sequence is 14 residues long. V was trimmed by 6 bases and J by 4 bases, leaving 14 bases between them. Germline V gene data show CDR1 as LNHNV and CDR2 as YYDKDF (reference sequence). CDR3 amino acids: CATSFIQSADTQYF. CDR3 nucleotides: TGTGCCACCAGTTTCATACAGAGCGCAGATACGCAGTATTTT. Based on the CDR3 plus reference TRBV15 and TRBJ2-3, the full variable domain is DAMVIQNPRYQVTQFGKPVTLSCSQTLNHNVMYWYQQKSSQAPKLLFHYYDKDFNNEADTPDNFQSRRPNTSFCFLDIRSPGLGDTAMYLCATSFIQSADTQYFGPGTRLTVL.

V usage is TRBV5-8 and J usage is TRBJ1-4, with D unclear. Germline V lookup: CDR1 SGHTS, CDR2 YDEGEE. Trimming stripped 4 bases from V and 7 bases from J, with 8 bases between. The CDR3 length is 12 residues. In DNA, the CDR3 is TGTGCCAGCAGCCTGATAGGTGAAAAACTGTTTTTT. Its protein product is CASSLIGEKLFF.

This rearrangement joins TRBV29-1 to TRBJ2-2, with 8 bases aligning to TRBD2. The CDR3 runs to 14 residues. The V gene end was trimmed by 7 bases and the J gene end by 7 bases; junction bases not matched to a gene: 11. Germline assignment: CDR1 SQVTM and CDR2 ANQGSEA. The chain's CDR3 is CSAWRGAQIGELFF. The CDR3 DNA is TGCAGCGCCTGGCGGGGGGCGCAGATCGGGGAGCTGTTTTTT.

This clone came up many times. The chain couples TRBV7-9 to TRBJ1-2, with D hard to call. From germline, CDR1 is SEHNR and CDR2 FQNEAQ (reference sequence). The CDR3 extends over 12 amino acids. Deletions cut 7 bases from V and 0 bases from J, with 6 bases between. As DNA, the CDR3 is TGTGCCAGCACAAACCCTAACTATGGCTACACCTTC. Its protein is CASTNPNYGYTF.

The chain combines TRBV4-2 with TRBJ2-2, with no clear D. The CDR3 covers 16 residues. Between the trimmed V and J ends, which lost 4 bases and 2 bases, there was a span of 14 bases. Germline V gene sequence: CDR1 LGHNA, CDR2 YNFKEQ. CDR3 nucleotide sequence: TGTGCCAGCAGCCGACCACTTGCTGGAAACACCGGGGAGCTGTTTTTT. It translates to CASSRPLAGNTGELFF.

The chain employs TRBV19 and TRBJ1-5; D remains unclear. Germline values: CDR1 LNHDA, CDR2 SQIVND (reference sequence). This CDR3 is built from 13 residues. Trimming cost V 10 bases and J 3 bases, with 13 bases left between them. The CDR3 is CATDMGTNQPQHF. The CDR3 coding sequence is TGTGCCACTGACATGGGTACCAATCAGCCCCAGCATTTT.